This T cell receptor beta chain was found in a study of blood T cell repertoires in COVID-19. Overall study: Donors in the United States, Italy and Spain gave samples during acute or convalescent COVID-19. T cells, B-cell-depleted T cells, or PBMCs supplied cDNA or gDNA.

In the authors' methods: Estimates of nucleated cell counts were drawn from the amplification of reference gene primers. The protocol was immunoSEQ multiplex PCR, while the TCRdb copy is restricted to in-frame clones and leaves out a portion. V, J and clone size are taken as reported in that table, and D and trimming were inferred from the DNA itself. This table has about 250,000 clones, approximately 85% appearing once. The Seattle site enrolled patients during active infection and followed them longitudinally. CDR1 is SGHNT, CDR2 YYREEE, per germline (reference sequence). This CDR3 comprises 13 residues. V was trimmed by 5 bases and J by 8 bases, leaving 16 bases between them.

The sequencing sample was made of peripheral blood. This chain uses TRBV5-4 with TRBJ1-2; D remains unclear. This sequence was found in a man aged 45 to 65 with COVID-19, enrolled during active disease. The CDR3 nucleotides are TGTGCCAGCAGTACCGGCCTGGAGGGCGGCTACACCTTC. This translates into CASSTGLEGGYTF. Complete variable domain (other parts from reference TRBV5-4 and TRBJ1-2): ETGVTQSPTHLIKTRGQQVTLRCSSQSGHNTVSWYQQALGQGPQFIFQYYREEENGRGNFPPRFSGLQFPNYSSELNVNALELDDSALYLCASSTGLEGGYTFGSGTRLTVV.